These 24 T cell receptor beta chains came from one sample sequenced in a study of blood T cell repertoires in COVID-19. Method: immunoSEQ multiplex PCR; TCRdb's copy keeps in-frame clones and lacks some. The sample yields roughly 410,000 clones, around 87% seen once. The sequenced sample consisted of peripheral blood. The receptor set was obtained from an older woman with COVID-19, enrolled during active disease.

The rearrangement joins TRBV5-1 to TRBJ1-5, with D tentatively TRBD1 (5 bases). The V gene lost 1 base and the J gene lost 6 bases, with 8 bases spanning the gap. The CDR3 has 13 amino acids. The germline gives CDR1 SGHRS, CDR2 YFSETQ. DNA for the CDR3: TGCGCCAGCAGCTTGCAGGGAGGTCAGCCCCAGCATTTT. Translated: CASSLQGGQPQHF.

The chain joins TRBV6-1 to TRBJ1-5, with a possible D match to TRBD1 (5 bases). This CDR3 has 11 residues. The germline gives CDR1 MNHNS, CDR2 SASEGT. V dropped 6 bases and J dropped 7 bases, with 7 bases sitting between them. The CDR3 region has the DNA TGTGCCAGCAGCAGGGAACAGCCCCAGCATTTT. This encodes CASSREQPQHF.

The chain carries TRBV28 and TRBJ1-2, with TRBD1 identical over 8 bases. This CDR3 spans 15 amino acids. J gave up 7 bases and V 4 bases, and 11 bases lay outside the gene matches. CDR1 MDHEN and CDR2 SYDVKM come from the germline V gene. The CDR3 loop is CASSWTGRRGSGYTF. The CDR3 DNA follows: TGTGCCAGCAGTTGGACAGGGAGACGGGGGAGTGGCTACACCTTC.

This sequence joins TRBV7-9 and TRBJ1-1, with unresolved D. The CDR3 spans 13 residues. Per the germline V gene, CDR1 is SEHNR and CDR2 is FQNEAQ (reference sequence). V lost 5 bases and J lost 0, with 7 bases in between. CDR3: CASSRGLNTEAFF. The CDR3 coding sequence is TGTGCCAGCAGCCGCGGATTGAACACTGAAGCTTTCTTT.

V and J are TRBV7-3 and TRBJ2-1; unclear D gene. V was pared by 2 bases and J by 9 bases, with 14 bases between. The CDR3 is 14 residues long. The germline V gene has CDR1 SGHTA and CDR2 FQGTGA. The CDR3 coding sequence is TGTGCCAGCAGCTTACGTGTGGTTGCTAGTGAGCAGTTCTTC. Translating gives CASSLRVVASEQFF.

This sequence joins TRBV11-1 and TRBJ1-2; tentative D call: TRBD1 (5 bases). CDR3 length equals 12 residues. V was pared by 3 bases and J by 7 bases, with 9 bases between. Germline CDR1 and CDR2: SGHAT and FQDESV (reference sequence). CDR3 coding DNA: TGTGCCAGCAGCTTCAGGGATTCTGGCTACACCTTC. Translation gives CASSFRDSGYTF.

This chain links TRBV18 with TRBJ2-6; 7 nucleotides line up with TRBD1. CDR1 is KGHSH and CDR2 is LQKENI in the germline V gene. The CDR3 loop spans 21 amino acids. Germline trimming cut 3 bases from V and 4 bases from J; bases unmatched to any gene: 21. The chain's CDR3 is CASSPRQIQRQGYRGANVLTF. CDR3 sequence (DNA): TGTGCCAGCTCACCGCGCCAAATCCAGAGACAGGGATATCGGGGGGCCAACGTCCTGACTTTC. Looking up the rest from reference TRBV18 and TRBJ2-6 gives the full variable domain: NAGVMQNPRHLVRRRGQEARLRCSPMKGHSHVYWYRQLPEEGLKFMVYLQKENIIDESGMPKERFSAEFPKEGPSILRIQQVVRGDSAAYFCASSPRQIQRQGYRGANVLTFGAGSRLTVL.

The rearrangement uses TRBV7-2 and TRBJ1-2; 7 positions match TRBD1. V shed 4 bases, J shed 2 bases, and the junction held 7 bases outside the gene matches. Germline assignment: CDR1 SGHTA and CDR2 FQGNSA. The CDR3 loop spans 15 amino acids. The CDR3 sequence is CASSWLLGQNYGYTF. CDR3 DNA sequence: TGTGCCAGCAGCTGGCTCCTGGGACAGAACTATGGCTACACCTTC.

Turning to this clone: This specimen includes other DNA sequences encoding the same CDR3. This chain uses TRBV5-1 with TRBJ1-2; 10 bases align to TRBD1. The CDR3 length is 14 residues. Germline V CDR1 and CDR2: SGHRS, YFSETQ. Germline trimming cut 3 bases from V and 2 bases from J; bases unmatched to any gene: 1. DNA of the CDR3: TGCGCCAGCAGCTCGGGACAGGGGAACTATGGCTACACCTTC. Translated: CASSSGQGNYGYTF.

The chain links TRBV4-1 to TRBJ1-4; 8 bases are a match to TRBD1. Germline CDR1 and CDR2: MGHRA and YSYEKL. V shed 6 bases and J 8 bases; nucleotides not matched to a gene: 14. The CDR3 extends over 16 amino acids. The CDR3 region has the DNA TGCGCCAGCAGGGGGGGAGCAACAGGGGGATGGGAAAAACTGTTTTTT. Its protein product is CASRGGATGGWEKLFF.

CDR3 sequence reads: CASRATGFTYEQYF. The CDR3 nucleotides read TGTGCCAGCAGGGCAACAGGGTTTACCTACGAGCAGTACTTC. This chain links TRBV27 with TRBJ2-7; a possible D gene is TRBD1 (6 bases). This CDR3 spans 14 amino acids. V was trimmed by 6 bases and J by 2 bases, leaving 14 bases between them. Per germline, CDR1 MNHEY and CDR2 SMNVEV (reference sequence).

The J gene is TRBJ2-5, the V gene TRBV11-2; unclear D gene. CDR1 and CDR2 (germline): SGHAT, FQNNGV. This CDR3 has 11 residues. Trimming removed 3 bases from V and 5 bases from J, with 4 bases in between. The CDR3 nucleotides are TGTGCCAGCAGCTTTCAGGAGACCCAGTACTTC. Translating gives CASSFQETQYF.

CDR3 amino acids: CASSLQGGAYEQYF. CDR3 DNA sequence: TGTGCCAGCAGCCTCCAGGGGGGAGCCTACGAGCAGTACTTC. The chain joins TRBV14 to TRBJ2-7; D is possibly TRBD1 (7 bases). The V end was cut by 4 bases, the J end by 2 bases, with 12 bases between. The CDR3 is 14 amino acids. The germline V gene has CDR1 SGHDN and CDR2 FVKESK.

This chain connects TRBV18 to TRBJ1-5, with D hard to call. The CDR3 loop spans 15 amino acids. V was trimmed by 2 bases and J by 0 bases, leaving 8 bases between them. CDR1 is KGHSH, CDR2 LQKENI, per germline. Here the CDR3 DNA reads TGTGCCAGCTCACCATTTGAGTATAGCAATCAGCCCCAGCATTTT. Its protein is CASSPFEYSNQPQHF.

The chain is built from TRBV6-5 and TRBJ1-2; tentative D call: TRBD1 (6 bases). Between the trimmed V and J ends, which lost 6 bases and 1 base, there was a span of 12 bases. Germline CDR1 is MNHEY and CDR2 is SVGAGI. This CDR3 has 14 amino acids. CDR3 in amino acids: CASSSGGLNYGYTF. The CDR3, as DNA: TGTGCCAGCAGCTCGGGGGGGCTTAACTATGGCTACACCTTC.

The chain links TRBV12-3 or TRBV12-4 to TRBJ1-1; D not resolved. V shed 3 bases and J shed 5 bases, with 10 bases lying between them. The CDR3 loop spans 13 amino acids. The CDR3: CASSFGGFTEAFF. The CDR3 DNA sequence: TGTGCCAGCAGTTTTGGCGGGTTTACTGAAGCTTTCTTT.

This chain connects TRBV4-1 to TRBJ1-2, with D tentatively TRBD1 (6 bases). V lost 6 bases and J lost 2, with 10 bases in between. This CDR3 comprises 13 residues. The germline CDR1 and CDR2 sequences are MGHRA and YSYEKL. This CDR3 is CASRGGQNYGYTF. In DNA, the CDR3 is TGCGCCAGCAGGGGGGGGCAAAACTATGGCTACACCTTC.

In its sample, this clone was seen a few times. CDR3 coding DNA: TGTGCCAGCAGCTTGGTCAGGGAATCAACGAGGGGCTACACCTTC. It specifies CASSLVRESTRGYTF. This chain joins TRBV7-9 and TRBJ1-2; possibly TRBD1 for D (5 bases). In germline, CDR1 is SEHNR, CDR2 FQNEAQ (reference sequence). With 3 bases removed from V and 8 bases from J, the gap between germline ends came to 19 bases. The CDR3 runs 15 residues.

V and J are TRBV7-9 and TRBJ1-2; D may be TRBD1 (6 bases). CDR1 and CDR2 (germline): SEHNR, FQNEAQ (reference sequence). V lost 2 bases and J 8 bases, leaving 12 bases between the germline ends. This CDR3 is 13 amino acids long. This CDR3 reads CASSLLGAKGYTF. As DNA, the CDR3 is TGTGCCAGCAGCTTACTGGGGGCGAAGGGCTACACCTTC.

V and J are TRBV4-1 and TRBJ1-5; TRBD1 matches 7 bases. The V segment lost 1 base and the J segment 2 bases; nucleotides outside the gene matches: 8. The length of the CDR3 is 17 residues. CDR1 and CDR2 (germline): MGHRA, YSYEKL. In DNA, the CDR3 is TGCGCCAGCAGCCAAGCCAGACAGGGAGGTGGCAATCAGCCCCAGCATTTT. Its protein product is CASSQARQGGGNQPQHF.

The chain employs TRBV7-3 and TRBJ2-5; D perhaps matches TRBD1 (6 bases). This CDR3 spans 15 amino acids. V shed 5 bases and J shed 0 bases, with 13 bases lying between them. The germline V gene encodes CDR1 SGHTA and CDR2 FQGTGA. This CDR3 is CASSAQTGNQETQYF. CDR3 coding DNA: TGTGCCAGCAGCGCACAAACAGGGAACCAAGAGACCCAGTACTTC.

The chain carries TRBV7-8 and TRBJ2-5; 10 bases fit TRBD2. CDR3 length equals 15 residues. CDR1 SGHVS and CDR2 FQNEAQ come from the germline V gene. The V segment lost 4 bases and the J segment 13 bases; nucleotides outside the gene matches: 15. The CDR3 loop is CASSSTALAGARWYF. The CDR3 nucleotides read TGTGCCAGCAGCTCAACCGCGCTAGCGGGGGCCCGGTGGTACTTC.

CDR3 DNA sequence: TGTGCCAGCACCCCGGGGGTCACCGGGGAGCTGTTTTTT. This codes for CASTPGVTGELFF. The gene calls are TRBV3-1 (or the pseudogene TRBV3-2) and TRBJ2-2; perhaps TRBD2 as D (6 bases). Deletions cut 7 bases from V and 4 bases from J, with 10 bases between. This CDR3 is 13 amino acids long. Germline V lookup: CDR1 LGHDT, CDR2 YNNKEL (reference sequence).

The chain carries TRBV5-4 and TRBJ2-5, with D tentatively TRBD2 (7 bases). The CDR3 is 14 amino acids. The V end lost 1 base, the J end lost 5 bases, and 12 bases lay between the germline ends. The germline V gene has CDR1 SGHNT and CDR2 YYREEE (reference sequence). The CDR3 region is CASSLPGGPETQYF. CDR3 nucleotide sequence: TGTGCCAGCAGCTTGCCGGGGGGCCCGGAGACCCAGTACTTC.